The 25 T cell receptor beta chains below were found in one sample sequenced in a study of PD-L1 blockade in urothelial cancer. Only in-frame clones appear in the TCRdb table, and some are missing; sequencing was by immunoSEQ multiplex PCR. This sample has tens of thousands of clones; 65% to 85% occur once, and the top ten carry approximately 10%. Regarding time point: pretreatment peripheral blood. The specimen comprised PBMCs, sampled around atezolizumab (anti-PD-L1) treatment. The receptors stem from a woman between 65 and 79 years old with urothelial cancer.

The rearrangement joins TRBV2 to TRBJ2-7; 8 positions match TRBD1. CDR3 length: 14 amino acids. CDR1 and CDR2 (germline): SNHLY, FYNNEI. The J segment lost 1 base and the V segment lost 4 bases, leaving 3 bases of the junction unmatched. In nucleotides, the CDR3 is TGTGCCAGCAGTGTGCAGGGGGCTTCCTACGAGCAGTACTTC. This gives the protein CASSVQGASYEQYF.

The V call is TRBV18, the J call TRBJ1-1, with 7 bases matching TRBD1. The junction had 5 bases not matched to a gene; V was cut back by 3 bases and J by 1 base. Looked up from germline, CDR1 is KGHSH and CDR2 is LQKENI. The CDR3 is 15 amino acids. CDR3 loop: CASSPNRGGNTEAFF. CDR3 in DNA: TGTGCCAGCTCACCGAACAGGGGAGGGAACACTGAAGCTTTCTTT.

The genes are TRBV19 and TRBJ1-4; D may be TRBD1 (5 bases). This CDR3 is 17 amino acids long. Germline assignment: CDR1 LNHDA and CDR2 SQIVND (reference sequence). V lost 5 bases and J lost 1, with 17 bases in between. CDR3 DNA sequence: TGTGCCAGTAGTTACAGGTTGCGTGAACGAACTAATGAAAAACTGTTTTTT. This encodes CASSYRLRERTNEKLFF.

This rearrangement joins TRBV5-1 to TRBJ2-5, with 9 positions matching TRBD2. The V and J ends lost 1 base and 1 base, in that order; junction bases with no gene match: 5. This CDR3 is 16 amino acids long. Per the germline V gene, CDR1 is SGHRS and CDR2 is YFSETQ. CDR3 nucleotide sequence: TGCGCCAGCAGCTTGTTCCCAGCGGGGGGCCAAGAGACCCAGTACTTC. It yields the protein CASSLFPAGGQETQYF.

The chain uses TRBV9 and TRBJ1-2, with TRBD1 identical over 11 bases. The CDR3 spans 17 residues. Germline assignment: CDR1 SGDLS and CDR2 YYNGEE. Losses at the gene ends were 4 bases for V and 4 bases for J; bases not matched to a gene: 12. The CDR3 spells CASSRSAGTGGSYGYTF. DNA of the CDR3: TGTGCCAGCAGCAGAAGTGCCGGGACAGGGGGTAGCTATGGCTACACCTTC.

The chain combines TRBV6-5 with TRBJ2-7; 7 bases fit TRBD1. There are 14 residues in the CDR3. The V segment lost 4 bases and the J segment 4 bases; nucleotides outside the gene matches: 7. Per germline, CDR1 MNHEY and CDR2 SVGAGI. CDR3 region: CASSFDGTAYEQYF. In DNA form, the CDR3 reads TGTGCCAGCAGTTTCGATGGGACAGCGTACGAGCAGTACTTC.

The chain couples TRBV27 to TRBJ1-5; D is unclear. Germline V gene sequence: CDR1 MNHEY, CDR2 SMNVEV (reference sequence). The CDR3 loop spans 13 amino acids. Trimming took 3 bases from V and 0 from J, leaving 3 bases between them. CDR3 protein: CASSFYSNQPQHF. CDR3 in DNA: TGTGCCAGCAGTTTTTATAGCAATCAGCCCCAGCATTTT.

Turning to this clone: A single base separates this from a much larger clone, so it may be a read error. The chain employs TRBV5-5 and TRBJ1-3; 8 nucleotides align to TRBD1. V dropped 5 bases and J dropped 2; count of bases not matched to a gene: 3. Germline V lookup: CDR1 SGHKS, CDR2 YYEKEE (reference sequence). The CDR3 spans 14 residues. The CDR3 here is CASRPTGAGNTIYF. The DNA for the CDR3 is TGTGCCAGCAGGCCGACAGGGGCTGGAAACACCATATATTTT.

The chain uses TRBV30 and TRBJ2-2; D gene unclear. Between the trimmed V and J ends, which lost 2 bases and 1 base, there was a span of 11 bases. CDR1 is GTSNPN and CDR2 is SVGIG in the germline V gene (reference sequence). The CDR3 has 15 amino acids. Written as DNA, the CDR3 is TGTGCCTGGAGTTTCCAGGCTGTGAACACCGGGGAGCTGTTTTTT. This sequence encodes CAWSFQAVNTGELFF.

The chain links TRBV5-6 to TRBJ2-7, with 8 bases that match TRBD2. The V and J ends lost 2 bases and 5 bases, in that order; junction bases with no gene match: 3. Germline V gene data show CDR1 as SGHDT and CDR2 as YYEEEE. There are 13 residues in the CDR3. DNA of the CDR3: TGTGCCAGCAGCTTTAAAGCGGGAGACGAGCAGTACTTC. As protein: CASSFKAGDEQYF.

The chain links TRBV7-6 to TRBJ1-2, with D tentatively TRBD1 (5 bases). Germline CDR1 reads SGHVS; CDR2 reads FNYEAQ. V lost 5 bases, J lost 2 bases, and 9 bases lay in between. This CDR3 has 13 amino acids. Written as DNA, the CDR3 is TGTGCCAGCAGCGAACAGGAGAACTATGGCTACACCTTC. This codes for CASSEQENYGYTF.

This chain's CDR3 is CASTTGVGDTDTQYF. The CDR3 region has the DNA TGTGCCAGTACTACGGGGGTGGGGGACACAGATACGCAGTATTTT. This chain connects TRBV28 to TRBJ2-3, with a tentative D call TRBD2 (6 bases). Trimming shortened V by 9 bases and J by 2 bases, and 18 bases separated the two germline ends. The germline gives CDR1 MDHEN, CDR2 SYDVKM. The CDR3 is 15 residues long.

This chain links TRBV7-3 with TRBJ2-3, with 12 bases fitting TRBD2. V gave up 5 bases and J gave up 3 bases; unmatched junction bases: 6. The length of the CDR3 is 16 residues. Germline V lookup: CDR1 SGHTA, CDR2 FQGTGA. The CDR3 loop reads CASSPGLAGLTDTQYF. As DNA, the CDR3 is TGTGCCAGCAGCCCTGGACTAGCGGGACTAACAGATACGCAGTATTTT. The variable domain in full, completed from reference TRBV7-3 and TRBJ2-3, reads GAGVSQTPSNKVTEKGKYVELRCDPISGHTALYWYRQSLGQGPEFLIYFQGTGAADDSGLPNDRFFAVRPEGSVSTLKIQRTERGDSAVYLCASSPGLAGLTDTQYFGPGTRLTVL.

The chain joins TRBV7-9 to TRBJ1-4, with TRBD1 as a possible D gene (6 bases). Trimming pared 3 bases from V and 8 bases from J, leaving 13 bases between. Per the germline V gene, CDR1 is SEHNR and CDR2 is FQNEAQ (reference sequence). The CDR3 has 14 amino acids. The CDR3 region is CASSFSQGPEKLFF. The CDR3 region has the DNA TGTGCCAGCAGCTTCTCACAGGGACCCGAAAAACTGTTTTTT.

The CDR3: CASSLGPSSGNTIYF. In nucleotides, the CDR3 is TGTGCCAGCAGCTTAGGTCCCTCTAGCGGAAACACCATATATTTT. This rearrangement joins TRBV7-2 to TRBJ1-3; D is unclear. V was pared by 1 base and J by 4 bases, with 11 bases between. The germline gives CDR1 SGHTA, CDR2 FQGNSA. The CDR3 totals 15 residues.

This CDR3 reads CASSSSRQVEAFF. In DNA form, the CDR3 reads TGTGCCAGCAGCTCCTCAAGACAGGTTGAAGCTTTCTTT. The V gene is TRBV7-2, the J gene TRBJ1-1; TRBD1 is a possible D gene (6 bases). CDR3 size: 13 residues. The germline CDR1 and CDR2 sequences are SGHTA and FQGNSA. Trimming took off 4 bases at V and 7 bases at J, with 13 bases between the two ends.

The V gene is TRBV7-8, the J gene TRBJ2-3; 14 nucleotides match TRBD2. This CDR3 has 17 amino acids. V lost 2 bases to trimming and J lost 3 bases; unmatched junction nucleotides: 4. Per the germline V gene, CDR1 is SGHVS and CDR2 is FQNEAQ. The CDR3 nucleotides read TGTGCCAGCAGCTTACGACTAGCGGGAGGGAAGACAGATACGCAGTATTTT. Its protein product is CASSLRLAGGKTDTQYF. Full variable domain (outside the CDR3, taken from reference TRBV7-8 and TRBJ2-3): GAGVSQSPRYKVAKRGQDVALRCDPISGHVSLFWYQQALGQGPEFLTYFQNEAQLDKSGLPSDRFFAERPEGSVSTLKIQRTQQEDSAVYLCASSLRLAGGKTDTQYFGPGTRLTVL.

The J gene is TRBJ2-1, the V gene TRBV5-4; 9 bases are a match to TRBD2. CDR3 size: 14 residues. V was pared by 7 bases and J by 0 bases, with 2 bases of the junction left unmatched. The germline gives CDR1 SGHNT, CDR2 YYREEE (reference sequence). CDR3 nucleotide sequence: TGTGCCAGCGTTAGCGGGAGCTCCTACAATGAGCAGTTCTTC. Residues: CASVSGSSYNEQFF.

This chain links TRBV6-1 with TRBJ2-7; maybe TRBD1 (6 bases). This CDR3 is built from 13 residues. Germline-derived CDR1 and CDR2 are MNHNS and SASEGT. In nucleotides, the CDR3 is TGTGTTGCGCGCCCGGACAGTTACTACGAGCAGTACTTC. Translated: CVARPDSYYEQYF.

The DNA for the CDR3 is TGCGCCAGCAAGGGACAGGCCTTAGATACGCAGTATTTT. Amino acids: CASKGQALDTQYF. The chain links TRBV5-1 to TRBJ2-3; 8 bases line up with TRBD1. The J segment lost 5 bases and the V segment lost 6 bases, leaving 5 bases of the junction unmatched. The CDR3 spans 13 residues. Germline CDR1 is SGHRS and CDR2 is YFSETQ.

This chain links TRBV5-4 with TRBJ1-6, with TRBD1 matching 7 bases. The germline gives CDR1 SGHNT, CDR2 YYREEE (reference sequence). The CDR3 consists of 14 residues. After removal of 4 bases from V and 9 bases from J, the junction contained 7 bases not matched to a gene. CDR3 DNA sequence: TGTGCCAGCAGCCAAGACAGGGATGGTTCACCCCTCCACTTT. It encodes CASSQDRDGSPLHF.

The DNA of the CDR3 is TGTGCCAGCAGCTTGCAGGGACAGAACACTGAAGCTTTCTTT. It is translated as CASSLQGQNTEAFF. This chain uses TRBV11-3 with TRBJ1-1, with D perhaps TRBD1 (6 bases). Germline lookup yields CDR1 SGHNT and CDR2 YENEEA. The CDR3 consists of 14 residues. V lost 3 bases, J lost 1 base, and 9 bases lay in between.

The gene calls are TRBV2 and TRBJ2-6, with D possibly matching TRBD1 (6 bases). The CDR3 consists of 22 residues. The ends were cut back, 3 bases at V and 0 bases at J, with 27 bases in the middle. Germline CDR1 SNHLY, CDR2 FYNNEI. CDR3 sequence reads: CASSDRGNLARQGSSGANVLTF. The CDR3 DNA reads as TGTGCCAGCAGTGATAGGGGGAACCTTGCTAGGCAGGGTAGCTCTGGGGCCAACGTCCTGACTTTC.

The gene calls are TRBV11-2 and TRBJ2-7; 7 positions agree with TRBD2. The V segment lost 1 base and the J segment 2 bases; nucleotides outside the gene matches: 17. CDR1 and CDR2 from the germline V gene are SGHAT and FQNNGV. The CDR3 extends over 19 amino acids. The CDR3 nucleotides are TGTGCCAGCAGCTTAGGCCCGGGGGGATGGAGGGCTAATCCCTACGAGCAGTACTTC. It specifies CASSLGPGGWRANPYEQYF.

The CDR3 loop reads CASSFGGFDTEAFF. CDR3 nucleotide sequence: TGTGCCAGCAGCTTCGGGGGGTTTGACACTGAAGCTTTCTTT. The chain combines TRBV11-2 with TRBJ1-1; tentatively, D is TRBD1 (5 bases). This CDR3 spans 14 amino acids. The germline V and J ends were trimmed by 3 bases and 3 bases, with 11 bases remaining between them. Per germline, CDR1 SGHAT and CDR2 FQNNGV.